The clone carrying this TCR beta chain was seen at least ten times. The antigen remains unidentified. Germline V gene lookup returns CDR1 PRHDT and CDR2 FYEKMQ (reference sequence). The CDR3 has 15 amino acids. V lost 8 bases to trimming and J lost 4 bases; unmatched junction nucleotides: 12. The data stem from a study of T-cell reconstitution after alpha-beta-depleted transplantation in children. Overall study findings and caveats: Surviving thymic progenitors and recipient T cells were the source of high TCRbeta diversity at day 60 in some patients. By one year post-transplant, T-cell counts and diversity largely arose from T cells that were newly produced. In patients about two months after transplant, alpha-beta T cells reportedly arose from several hundred expanded graft clones.

TCRbeta library construction was performed incorporating unique molecular identifiers. TCRdb itself ran the PCR reads through MiXCR, one entry per CDR3 protein. The sample lists around 440,000 distinct CDR3 sequences; roughly a tenth were seen once. The receptor was isolated from a child under 10 years old with inherited bone marrow failure, due to receive a stem cell transplant. This rearrangement joins TRBV13 to TRBJ2-7; 9 nucleotides agree with TRBD1. The sequences come from PBMCs, collected before TCRalphabeta/CD19-depleted stem cell transplant. CDR3 sequence (DNA): TGTGCCAGCGGGTTACTGGGGACAGGGAAATACGAGCAGTACTTC. Amino acids: CASGLLGTGKYEQYF.